These T cell receptor beta chains were read from a single sample in a study of shared T cell receptors in the human thymus. Libraries were prepared by immunoSEQ multiplex PCR; TCRdb keeps only in-frame clonotypes and omits some of them. This table holds 500,000 to 750,000 clones, 85% to 90% found once. This sample also appeared in a second study, on human thymus T cells.

The sample taken for sequencing was thymocytes. These receptors all stem from a boy under three years old with a congenital heart defect. Both conserved end residues are part of each CDR3. A D gene is named only where the DNA matches it firmly.

cdr3_aa d_call v_call
CASSPTGDEQYF TRBD1 TRBV7-2
CASSPRGHQSSYNEQFF NA TRBV9
CASSSARERETQYF NA TRBV6-5
CASSFPGGHTEAFF TRBD1 TRBV7-2
CASSFTGLGHTQYF NA TRBV5-4
CASSSPGTPPFYEQYF NA TRBV11-2
CASRDTTNYGYTF NA TRBV27
CASSVGGSPYGYTF NA TRBV25-1
CASSGGSGLLAKNIQYF NA TRBV6-1
CASSEQTSGRGTYEQYF TRBD2 TRBV25-1
CASSFRGVQPGGRANVLTF NA TRBV7-6
CASSLARGGKETQYF NA TRBV5-1
CASSHTGTPYDEQYF NA TRBV27
CASSVQGGSSTDTQYF NA TRBV5-4
CASSQAGQNTEAFF NA TRBV4-1
CASSPHPGHPNHYEQYF NA TRBV27
CATSREPGLAGGLRETQYF TRBD2 TRBV15